These 12 T cell receptor beta chains share one sample of origin, sequenced in a study of vaccination and CD4 T cells after COVID-19. Treatment defined: roughly ten-day PBMC culture with coronavirus spike peptide pools or control peptides (ViraFEST assay). At the Johns Hopkins FTIC core, DNA taken from cultured CD4+ T cells was sequenced by way of the Oncomine TCR Beta short-read assay. TCRdb itself ran the PCR reads through MiXCR, one entry per CDR3 protein. The table records about 20,000 distinct CDR3 sequences, about 52% of them present only once. No cognate antigen is known for these TCRs. Sequencing used CD4+ T cells from blood, cultured in vitro. These receptors came from a human donor who had recovered from COVID-19.

This clonotype turned up a few times. The gene calls are TRBV11-3 and TRBJ2-7; D uncertain. There are 14 residues in the CDR3. Germline V gene data show CDR1 as SGHNT and CDR2 as YENEEA. Trimming took off 5 bases at V and 0 bases at J, with 11 bases between the two ends. The CDR3 DNA reads as TGTGCCAGCAGCCCTGGCTTAAGCTCCTACGAGCAGTACTTC. Protein product: CASSPGLSSYEQYF.

CDR3 in DNA: TGTGCCAGCGATAGGGGGGGGAGCTCCTACGAGCAGTACTTC. Protein product: CASDRGGSSYEQYF. The V and J genes are TRBV2 and TRBJ2-7, with a tentative D call TRBD2 (7 bases). Germline values: CDR1 SNHLY, CDR2 FYNNEI. V lost 8 bases and J 0 bases, leaving 14 bases between the germline ends. The CDR3 is 14 amino acids. Complete variable domain (other parts from reference TRBV2 and TRBJ2-7): EPEVTQTPSHQVTQMGQEVILRCVPISNHLYFYWYRQILGQKVEFLVSFYNNEISEKSEIFDDQFSVERPDGSNFTLKIRSTKLEDSAMYFCASDRGGSSYEQYFGPGTRLTVT.

This chain links TRBV20-1 with TRBJ2-1, with 13 nucleotides matching TRBD2. The V gene's germline CDR1 is DFQATT and CDR2 SNEGSKA (reference sequence). The CDR3 runs to 14 residues. Unmatched junction bases numbered 7, after V lost 6 bases and J lost 8 bases. The CDR3 spells CSAETSGGFDEQFF. The CDR3 DNA is TGCAGTGCGGAGACTAGCGGGGGGTTCGATGAGCAGTTCTTC.

The CDR3 DNA sequence: TGCAGTGTACAACGAGGGGAGACCCAGTACTTC. This encodes CSVQRGETQYF. The chain uses TRBV20-1 and TRBJ2-5; maybe TRBD2 (5 bases). Trimming stripped 7 bases from V and 5 bases from J, with 11 bases between. This CDR3 is 11 amino acids long. Germline CDR1 DFQATT, CDR2 SNEGSKA (reference sequence).

V is TRBV7-8 and J is TRBJ2-1; D remains unclear. The CDR3 sequence is 16 residues long. CDR1 is SGHVS, CDR2 FQNEAQ, per germline. Trimming pared 5 bases from V and 2 bases from J, leaving 16 bases between. The CDR3 DNA sequence: TGTGCCAGCAGCCTCCTGCTCAGGAAAACCTACAATGAGCAGTTCTTC. It specifies CASSLLLRKTYNEQFF.

The rearrangement links TRBV6-2 or TRBV6-3 to TRBJ2-7, with 7 bases aligning to TRBD1. CDR3 length equals 14 residues. Germline V lookup: CDR1 MNHEY, CDR2 SVGEGT. After removal of 6 bases from V and 4 bases from J, the junction contained 9 bases not matched to a gene. CDR3 sequence (DNA): TGTGCCAGCAGGCGCCCGACAGGGTTTTACGAGCAGTACTTC. Encoded protein: CASRRPTGFYEQYF.

This clonotype has a handful of counts. The chain has TRBV19 and TRBJ1-1, with TRBD1 as a possible D gene (6 bases). The CDR3 length is 15 residues. CDR1 is LNHDA, CDR2 SQIVND, per germline (reference sequence). With 5 bases removed from V and 4 bases from J, the gap between germline ends came to 17 bases. CDR3 sequence (DNA): TGTGCCAGTAGTCCAGCGGCCCCGGGGGCCACTGAAGCTTTCTTT. Its translation is CASSPAAPGATEAFF.

The CDR3 sequence is CAISRGRGTEAFF. The CDR3 nucleotides read TGTGCCATCAGTAGGGGAAGGGGAACAGAAGCTTTCTTT. The chain carries TRBV10-3 and TRBJ1-1, with a possible D match to TRBD1 (5 bases). V shed 5 bases and J shed 8 bases, with 15 bases lying between them. In germline, CDR1 is ENHRY, CDR2 SYGVKD. This CDR3 is 13 amino acids long.

The V gene is TRBV5-1, the J gene TRBJ1-2, with TRBD1 matching over 8 bases. Germline CDR1 SGHRS, CDR2 YFSETQ. V was pared by 0 bases and J by 2 bases, with 0 bases of the junction left unmatched. This CDR3 spans 14 amino acids. The CDR3 loop is CASSLGQGNYGYTF. For the CDR3, the DNA is TGCGCCAGCAGCTTGGGACAGGGGAACTATGGCTACACCTTC.

The J gene is TRBJ1-1, the V gene TRBV10-1; D is uncertain. Deletions cut 8 bases from V and 5 bases from J, with 18 bases between. The V gene's germline CDR1 is WNHNN and CDR2 SYGVQD (reference sequence). There are 14 residues in the CDR3. The CDR3 region has the DNA TGCGCCAGCTCCCCTACCCAAGGGAGGACTGAAGCTTTCTTT. This codes for CASSPTQGRTEAFF.

The chain is built from TRBV6-2 or TRBV6-3 and TRBJ1-1; D is undetermined. This CDR3 comprises 13 residues. V lost 5 bases to trimming and J lost 5 bases, with 12 bases between them. CDR1 is MNHEY and CDR2 is SVGEGT in the germline V gene. CDR3 sequence (DNA): TGTGCCAGCAGTGTCGAGACGGGGACTGAAGCTTTCTTT. Its protein product is CASSVETGTEAFF.

The CDR3 DNA reads as TGCAGTGCTAGAGATTATGGCCCACAGGGGGTGAACACTGAAGCTTTCTTT. It encodes CSARDYGPQGVNTEAFF. This chain uses TRBV20-1 with TRBJ1-1, with 8 bases that match TRBD1. The junction had 9 bases not matched to a gene; V was cut back by 0 bases and J by 0 bases. This CDR3 region has 17 residues. The germline CDR1 and CDR2 sequences are DFQATT and SNEGSKA (reference sequence).